Below, 2 T cell receptor beta chains from the same sample are listed, as sequenced in a study of blood T cell repertoires in COVID-19. Generated by immunoSEQ multiplex PCR, the TCRdb table keeps only in-frame clones and is missing some. The data contain 300,000 to 400,000 clones, around 83% of them singletons. The sample comprised peripheral blood. The receptors were sampled from a man under 40 with active or convalescent COVID-19.

The chain combines TRBV2 with TRBJ1-2; possibly TRBD1 for D (6 bases). The CDR3 is 15 amino acids. From germline, CDR1 is SNHLY and CDR2 FYNNEI. V lost 5 bases, J lost 9 bases, and 22 bases lay in between. The CDR3, as DNA: TGTGCCAGCAGTCCGGGACACGGATTGGTAAATAGCTACACCTTC. Translated, it gives CASSPGHGLVNSYTF. The complete variable domain, with remaining parts taken from reference TRBV2 and TRBJ1-2, reads EPEVTQTPSHQVTQMGQEVILRCVPISNHLYFYWYRQILGQKVEFLVSFYNNEISEKSEIFDDQFSVERPDGSNFTLKIRSTKLEDSAMYFCASSPGHGLVNSYTFGSGTRLTVV.

This chain links TRBV29-1 with TRBJ1-2; D gene ambiguous. The germline CDR1 and CDR2 sequences are SQVTM and ANQGSEA. The CDR3 length is 13 residues. The ends were cut back, 5 bases at V and 4 bases at J, with 14 bases in the middle. CDR3: CSVLTAGLYGYTF. The CDR3 DNA follows: TGCAGCGTTCTGACTGCGGGCCTCTATGGCTACACCTTC.